The 20 T cell receptor beta chains in this list originate from one sample, sequenced in a study of T cells in localized non-small cell lung cancer. TCRdb's table, derived via immunoSEQ multiplex PCR, lists solely in-frame clones and lacks some. The sample has tens of thousands of clones, about 76% seen once; the top ten hold 7.3%. Source: peripheral blood mononuclear cells, taken before any cancer treatment. The origin of the receptors is a male donor older than 55 with stage II lung adenocarcinoma.

The rearrangement joins TRBV7-2 to TRBJ1-2; D gene ambiguous. Germline V gene lookup returns CDR1 SGHTA and CDR2 FQGNSA. Trimming cost V 1 base and J 4 bases, with 16 bases left between them. The CDR3 runs 16 residues. CDR3 loop: CASSLESAAASYGYTF. For the CDR3, the DNA is TGTGCCAGCAGCTTAGAGTCAGCCGCCGCTTCCTATGGCTACACCTTC.

This chain connects TRBV11-2 to TRBJ2-7; TRBD1 aligns across 9 bases. Germline-derived CDR1 and CDR2 are SGHAT and FQNNGV. The junction had 5 bases not matched to a gene; V was cut back by 3 bases and J by 2 bases. The CDR3 is 15 amino acids. CDR3: CASSLLGQGTYEQYF. The CDR3 DNA reads TGTGCCAGCAGCTTGCTTGGACAGGGGACCTACGAGCAGTACTTC.

The chain has TRBV5-1 and TRBJ2-1; TRBD2 matches at 9 bases. The germline V gene has CDR1 SGHRS and CDR2 YFSETQ. Trimming cost V 3 bases and J 9 bases; bases outside gene matches: 13. This CDR3 region has 16 residues. CDR3 bases: TGCGCCAGCAGCTACATAGCGGGAGAGGGGTCAGGTGAGCAGTTCTTC. The encoded protein is CASSYIAGEGSGEQFF.

The chain has TRBV29-1 and TRBJ1-2, with 10 positions matching TRBD1. This CDR3 has 13 residues. J lost 5 bases, V lost 5 bases, and 5 bases had no gene match. CDR1 SQVTM and CDR2 ANQGSEA come from the germline V gene. The DNA for the CDR3 is TGCAGCGTTAACCCGGACAGGGGGTATGGCTACACCTTC. The encoded protein is CSVNPDRGYGYTF.

This clone came up a few times. This sequence joins TRBV7-2 and TRBJ1-3; D unclear. Germline lookup yields CDR1 SGHTA and CDR2 FQGNSA. The CDR3 contains 15 residues. Trimming removed 4 bases at V and 0 bases at J, with 10 bases between. This CDR3 reads CASSSTASSGNTIYF. CDR3 DNA sequence: TGTGCCAGCAGCTCCACAGCTAGCTCTGGAAACACCATATATTTT.

This chain uses TRBV7-9 with TRBJ2-5; 11 bases map to TRBD2. This CDR3 is built from 15 residues. CDR1 is SEHNR and CDR2 is FQNEAQ in the germline V gene (reference sequence). Trimming at V came to 5 bases and at J to 5 bases, leaving 7 bases not matched to a gene. CDR3 DNA sequence: TGTGCCAGCAGCCCATCCGGGACTAGCGGCGAGACCCAGTACTTC. Translating it yields CASSPSGTSGETQYF.

This chain links TRBV7-2 with TRBJ1-2; TRBD1 agrees at 8 bases. J lost 4 bases, V lost 7 bases, and 8 bases had no gene match. Germline CDR1 and CDR2: SGHTA and FQGNSA. The CDR3 has 14 residues. As DNA, the CDR3 is TGTGCCAGCACCCTACAGGGGGGTGCCTATGGCTACACCTTC. This codes for CASTLQGGAYGYTF.

The chain links TRBV5-6 to TRBJ1-5, with TRBD1 identical over 8 bases. The CDR3 sequence is 15 residues long. Germline V CDR1 and CDR2: SGHDT, YYEEEE. V lost 4 bases and J lost 7; bases outside the gene matches: 10. The CDR3 loop is CASSGGQGEGQPQHF. CDR3 bases: TGTGCCAGCAGCGGAGGACAGGGCGAAGGACAGCCCCAGCATTTT.

This rearrangement joins TRBV7-2 to TRBJ1-2; perhaps TRBD1 as D (5 bases). Looked up from germline, CDR1 is SGHTA and CDR2 is FQGNSA. V was cut by 5 bases and J by 5 bases, with 12 bases left in between. This CDR3 region has 13 residues. The CDR3: CASSMLTGYGYTF. Here the CDR3 DNA reads TGTGCCAGCAGCATGTTAACAGGATATGGCTACACCTTC.

The chain uses TRBV5-1 and TRBJ1-3, with unresolved D. The V gene's germline CDR1 is SGHRS and CDR2 YFSETQ. The length of the CDR3 is 15 residues. The V end was cut by 4 bases, the J end by 4 bases, with 15 bases between. As DNA, the CDR3 is TGCGCCAGCAGCGCAAGCGAAGTATCCGGAAACACCATATATTTT. This translates into CASSASEVSGNTIYF.

This clone was detected a few times. The chain is built from TRBV18 and TRBJ1-1, with D unclear. Looked up from germline, CDR1 is KGHSH and CDR2 is LQKENI. The CDR3 runs to 14 residues. V lost 6 bases, J lost 1 base, and 12 bases lay in between. CDR3 sequence: CASSRSTGNTEAFF. In DNA, the CDR3 is TGTGCCAGCTCCCGGTCGACCGGGAACACTGAAGCTTTCTTT.

The chain employs TRBV23-1 and TRBJ1-5, with 10 nucleotides matching TRBD1. TRBV23-1 is given ORF status, its function remaining uncertain. The CDR3 totals 19 residues. V shed 3 bases, J shed 2 bases, and the junction held 13 bases outside the gene matches. The CDR3 DNA follows: TGCGCCAGCAGTCAGTATACAGGACAGGGGGTGGCTGGCAATCAGCCCCAGCATTTT. It yields the protein CASSQYTGQGVAGNQPQHF.

The J gene is TRBJ1-1, the V gene TRBV7-9, with a tentative D call TRBD1 (5 bases). The CDR3 consists of 13 residues. Trimming cost V 4 bases and J 1 base, with 7 bases left between them. Germline CDR1 is SEHNR and CDR2 is FQNEAQ (reference sequence). The CDR3 sequence: CASSWGENTEAFF. The CDR3 DNA follows: TGTGCCAGCAGCTGGGGGGAGAACACTGAAGCTTTCTTT.

The chain combines TRBV19 with TRBJ1-6; D perhaps matches TRBD1 (6 bases). CDR1 and CDR2 from the germline V gene are LNHDA and SQIVND (reference sequence). The CDR3 runs 15 residues. Trimming pared 11 bases from V and 9 bases from J, leaving 23 bases between. The CDR3: CASRAPQGPGSPLHF. CDR3 DNA: TGTGCCTCTAGGGCCCCGCAGGGGCCGGGTTCACCCCTCCACTTT. The complete variable domain, with remaining parts taken from reference TRBV19 and TRBJ1-6, reads DGGITQSPKYLFRKEGQNVTLSCEQNLNHDAMYWYRQDPGQGLRLIYYSQIVNDFQKGDIAEGYSVSREKKESFPLTVTSAQKNPTAFYLCASRAPQGPGSPLHFGNGTRLTVT.

The DNA of the CDR3 is TGCAGCGCCGACCCCGGGGGGGACTCCTACGAGCAGTACTTC. Its protein product is CSADPGGDSYEQYF. J is TRBJ2-7 and V is TRBV29-1, with TRBD2 matching over 8 bases. The J segment lost 0 bases and the V segment lost 7 bases, leaving 8 bases of the junction unmatched. The CDR3 extends over 14 amino acids. The V gene's germline CDR1 is SQVTM and CDR2 ANQGSEA.

The CDR3 here is CASSSLASYEQYF. The CDR3 DNA is TGTGCCAGCAGTTCCCTAGCGTCCTACGAGCAGTACTTC. This sequence joins TRBV4-2 and TRBJ2-7, with D possibly being TRBD2 (6 bases). The V and J ends lost 6 bases and 1 base respectively, with 10 bases between them. The V gene's germline CDR1 is LGHNA and CDR2 YNFKEQ. The CDR3 is made up of 13 amino acids.

CDR3 DNA sequence: TGTGCCAGCAGCTTAGAATCCTTAGCCAAAAACATTCAGTACTTC. The encoded protein is CASSLESLAKNIQYF. The chain uses TRBV7-2 and TRBJ2-4; D unclear. Per the germline V gene, CDR1 is SGHTA and CDR2 is FQGNSA. This CDR3 contains 15 residues. V was pared by 1 base and J by 0 bases, with 7 bases between.

The V call is TRBV5-1, the J call TRBJ1-5, with D uncertain. This CDR3 is 16 amino acids long. Germline CDR1 SGHRS, CDR2 YFSETQ. Trimming shortened V by 4 bases and J by 1 base, and 15 bases separated the two germline ends. The CDR3 here is CASSPDPRGSNQPQHF. As DNA, the CDR3 is TGCGCCAGCAGCCCCGATCCACGTGGGAGCAATCAGCCCCAGCATTTT.

The chain uses TRBV6-5 and TRBJ2-7; possibly TRBD2 for D (6 bases). This CDR3 is built from 16 residues. Germline loops: CDR1 MNHEY, CDR2 SVGAGI. V lost 0 bases, J lost 6 bases, and 18 bases lay in between. The CDR3: CASSYSWEVQLGEQYF. CDR3 DNA sequence: TGTGCCAGCAGTTACTCGTGGGAGGTCCAGCTCGGCGAGCAGTACTTC.

This clone has only one observation. J is TRBJ2-2 and V is TRBV5-1; 7 bases match TRBD2. In germline, CDR1 is SGHRS, CDR2 YFSETQ. Trimming removed 1 base from V and 6 bases from J; junction bases left unmatched: 6. The CDR3 length is 15 residues. The CDR3 region is CASSLMSSGAGELFF. The CDR3 DNA is TGCGCCAGCAGCTTGATGTCTAGCGGAGCCGGGGAGCTGTTTTTT.